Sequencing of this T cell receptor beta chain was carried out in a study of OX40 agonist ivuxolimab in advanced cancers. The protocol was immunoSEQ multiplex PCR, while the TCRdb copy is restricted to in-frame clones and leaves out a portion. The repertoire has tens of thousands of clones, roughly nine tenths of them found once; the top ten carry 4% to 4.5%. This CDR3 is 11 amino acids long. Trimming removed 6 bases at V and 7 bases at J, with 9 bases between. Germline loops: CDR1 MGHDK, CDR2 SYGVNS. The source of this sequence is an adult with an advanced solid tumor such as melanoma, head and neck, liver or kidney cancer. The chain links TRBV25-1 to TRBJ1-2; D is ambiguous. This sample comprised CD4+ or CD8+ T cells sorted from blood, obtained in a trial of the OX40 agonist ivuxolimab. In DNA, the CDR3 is TGTGCCAGCAGGAATCTCGGTGGCTACACCTTC. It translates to CASRNLGGYTF.